Presented here are 17 T cell receptor beta chains from one specimen sequenced in a study of cytomegalovirus exposure and HLA in healthy donors. The PCR employed 60 Vbeta primers together with 13 Jbeta primers. Measured with immunoSEQ multiplex PCR; TCRdb has only the in-frame clones, and not every one. This sample has about 18,000 clones; approximately 70% occur once, and the top ten carry approximately 3.7%. What was sequenced was PBMCs. The source is a man between 18 and 29 years old in good health and CMV-seronegative.

J is TRBJ2-1 and V is TRBV29-1; possible D gene TRBD1, 6 bases. Germline CDR1 and CDR2: SQVTM and ANQGSEA. The CDR3 has 16 amino acids. The V end lost 4 bases, the J end lost 4 bases, and 20 bases lay between the germline ends. Here the CDR3 DNA reads TGCAGCGTTGTGGGGGCCGGGACCGAACATTACAATGAGCAGTTCTTC. Residues: CSVVGAGTEHYNEQFF.

The rearrangement links TRBV30 to TRBJ1-1; a weak D match, TRBD1 (6 bases). Trimming pared 3 bases from V and 0 bases from J, leaving 29 bases between. CDR1 and CDR2 from the germline V gene are GTSNPN and SVGIG (reference sequence). The CDR3 covers 20 residues. The CDR3 nucleotides read TGTGCCTGGAGCCAACCCACGTGGTCCAGGGGTCCCCTCATGAACACTGAAGCTTTCTTT. It yields the protein CAWSQPTWSRGPLMNTEAFF.

The genes are TRBV30 and TRBJ1-6, with 9 bases identical to TRBD1. The CDR3 sequence is 14 residues long. Germline CDR1 and CDR2: GTSNPN and SVGIG (reference sequence). The V and J ends lost 7 bases and 7 bases, in that order; junction bases with no gene match: 8. The CDR3 DNA reads TGTGCCTTGAACCGGGACAGGGCAAATTCACCCCTCCACTTT. Amino acids: CALNRDRANSPLHF. The variable domain in full, with the rest retrieved from reference TRBV30 and TRBJ1-6, is SQTIHQWPATLVQPVGSPLSLECTVEGTSNPNLYWYRQAAGRGLQLLFYSVGIGQISSEVPQNLSASRPQDRQFILSSKKLLLSDSGFYLCALNRDRANSPLHFGNGTRLTVT.

V and J are TRBV29-1 and TRBJ2-1, with TRBD2 identical over 11 bases. The CDR3 totals 15 residues. The V gene's germline CDR1 is SQVTM and CDR2 ANQGSEA. J was trimmed by 5 bases and V by 7 bases; bases with no gene match: 10. The CDR3 DNA reads as TGCAGCGCTCTTGGGGGACTAGCGGTCCACAATGAGCAGTTCTTC. Protein sequence: CSALGGLAVHNEQFF.

The chain couples TRBV9 to TRBJ2-1, with 12 nucleotides matching TRBD2. V lost 7 bases, J lost 8 bases, and 10 bases stayed unmatched. Germline lookup yields CDR1 SGDLS and CDR2 YYNGEE. The CDR3 is 15 residues long. CDR3 sequence reads: CASGPLAGGLHEQFF. The CDR3 DNA follows: TGTGCCAGCGGACCCCTAGCGGGGGGGCTCCATGAGCAGTTCTTC.

Only a few counts were recorded for this clone. This chain connects TRBV29-1 to TRBJ1-1; tentative D call: TRBD1 (5 bases). The CDR3 contains 13 residues. Trimming stripped 4 bases from V and 3 bases from J, with 12 bases between. CDR1 is SQVTM, CDR2 ANQGSEA, per germline. CDR3 coding DNA: TGCAGCGTTGGTTTGGGCAGGGACACTGAAGCTTTCTTT. Its protein is CSVGLGRDTEAFF.

CDR3 coding DNA: TGTGCCTGGAGTGGACAGATGAACCGCAATGAGCAGTTCTTC. It specifies CAWSGQMNRNEQFF. This chain connects TRBV30 to TRBJ2-1; a weak D match, TRBD1 (5 bases). The V end lost 1 base, the J end lost 6 bases, and 13 bases lay between the germline ends. The CDR3 runs to 14 residues. Germline loops: CDR1 GTSNPN, CDR2 SVGIG (reference sequence). Full variable domain (outside the CDR3, taken from reference TRBV30 and TRBJ2-1): SQTIHQWPATLVQPVGSPLSLECTVEGTSNPNLYWYRQAAGRGLQLLFYSVGIGQISSEVPQNLSASRPQDRQFILSSKKLLLSDSGFYLCAWSGQMNRNEQFFGPGTRLTVL.

The chain recombines TRBV29-1 with TRBJ2-1; possible D gene TRBD1, 5 bases. There are 13 residues in the CDR3. V was trimmed by 4 bases and J by 5 bases, leaving 12 bases between them. Germline V gene sequence: CDR1 SQVTM, CDR2 ANQGSEA. In DNA, the CDR3 is TGCAGCGTTGCAGGGCAGGTAAACAATGAGCAGTTCTTC. Translation gives CSVAGQVNNEQFF.

The genes are TRBV7-9 and TRBJ1-2; weak D call: TRBD1 (5 bases). The CDR3 length is 15 residues. Germline V gene sequence: CDR1 SEHNR, CDR2 FQNEAQ (reference sequence). Trimming cost V 3 bases and J 7 bases, with 18 bases left between them. The CDR3 sequence: CASSFQVGGSSGYTF. CDR3 nucleotide sequence: TGTGCCAGCAGCTTCCAGGTGGGGGGATCAAGTGGCTACACCTTC.

The chain couples TRBV4-1 to TRBJ2-5; tentatively, D is TRBD1 (6 bases). Germline CDR1 and CDR2: MGHRA and YSYEKL. CDR3 length equals 15 residues. V was pared by 2 bases and J by 1 base, with 11 bases between. The CDR3 DNA sequence: TGCGCCAGCAGCCAAAGTACAGGGCTCCAAGAGACCCAGTACTTC. Protein: CASSQSTGLQETQYF.

This sequence joins TRBV2 and TRBJ2-7; D call uncertain. In germline, CDR1 is SNHLY, CDR2 FYNNEI. V lost 6 bases and J 5 bases, leaving 8 bases between the germline ends. This CDR3 spans 11 amino acids. The CDR3 bases are TGTGCCAGCAGCCCCAATCACGAGCAGTACTTC. The encoded protein is CASSPNHEQYF.

This rearrangement joins TRBV29-1 to TRBJ2-3; D is undetermined. CDR3 size: 10 residues. V shed 7 bases and J shed 2 bases, with 4 bases lying between them. Germline V gene sequence: CDR1 SQVTM, CDR2 ANQGSEA. The CDR3 protein is CSGVTDTQYF. CDR3 coding DNA: TGCAGCGGCGTCACAGATACGCAGTATTTT.

This clone has only one observation. The DNA for the CDR3 is TGCGCCAGCAGCACCTTACAGGGCTACGAGCAGTACTTC. This translates into CASSTLQGYEQYF. The chain is built from TRBV5-1 and TRBJ2-7; tentative D call: TRBD1 (6 bases). The CDR3 extends over 13 amino acids. V gave up 4 bases and J gave up 3 bases, with 11 bases separating them. Germline CDR1 is SGHRS and CDR2 is YFSETQ.

V usage is TRBV29-1 and J usage is TRBJ1-1, with D maybe TRBD1 (5 bases). CDR1 SQVTM and CDR2 ANQGSEA come from the germline V gene. Trimming cost V 3 bases and J 10 bases, with 15 bases left between them. The CDR3 covers 12 residues. Here the CDR3 reads CSVEGGTRVAFF. The DNA for the CDR3 is TGCAGCGTTGAGGGGGGGACCCGGGTAGCTTTCTTT. The variable domain in full, with the rest retrieved from reference TRBV29-1 and TRBJ1-1, is SAVISQKPSRDICQRGTSLTIQCQVDSQVTMMFWYRQQPGQSLTLIATANQGSEATYESGFVIDKFPISRPNLTFSTLTVSNMSPEDSSIYLCSVEGGTRVAFFGQGTRLTVV.

The J gene is TRBJ2-7, the V gene TRBV5-8; 7 nucleotides align to TRBD2. Germline lookup yields CDR1 SGHTS and CDR2 YDEGEE. Trimming took 4 bases from V and 6 from J; bases not matched to a gene: 7. This CDR3 region has 13 residues. The CDR3: CASSPRTRGEQYF. The CDR3 nucleotides are TGTGCCAGCAGCCCCAGGACTAGGGGCGAGCAGTACTTC.

The chain combines TRBV6-1 with TRBJ1-2, with D perhaps TRBD1 (5 bases). Germline CDR1 MNHNS, CDR2 SASEGT. V was trimmed by 4 bases and J by 4 bases, leaving 10 bases between them. This CDR3 spans 13 amino acids. CDR3 residues: CASSAGFGYGYTF. The CDR3 DNA reads TGTGCCAGCAGTGCAGGGTTCGGCTATGGCTACACCTTC.

In DNA form, the CDR3 reads TGTGCCGGATATAGGGGCACTGAAGCTTTCTTT. Protein product: CAGYRGTEAFF. This chain links TRBV30 with TRBJ1-1; possibly TRBD1 for D (5 bases). The germline V gene encodes CDR1 GTSNPN and CDR2 SVGIG (reference sequence). Trimming took off 8 bases at V and 4 bases at J, with 11 bases between the two ends. This CDR3 is built from 11 residues.